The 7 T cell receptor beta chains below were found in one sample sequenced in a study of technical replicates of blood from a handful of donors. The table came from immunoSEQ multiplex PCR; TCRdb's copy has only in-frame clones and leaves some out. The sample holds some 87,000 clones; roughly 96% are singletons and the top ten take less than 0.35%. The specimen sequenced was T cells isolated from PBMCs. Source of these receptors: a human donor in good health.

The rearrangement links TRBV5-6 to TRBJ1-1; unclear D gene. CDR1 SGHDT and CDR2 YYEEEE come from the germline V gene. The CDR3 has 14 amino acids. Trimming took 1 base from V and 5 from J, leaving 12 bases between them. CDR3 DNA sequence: TGTGCCAGCAGCTTGACCCCTAGGCCAACTGAAGCTTTCTTT. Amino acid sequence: CASSLTPRPTEAFF.

The CDR3 DNA is TGTGCCAGCAGTTTGAGCAGGTCGCACTATGGCTACACCTTC. Translating gives CASSLSRSHYGYTF. This chain uses TRBV27 with TRBJ1-2; no clear D gene. Trimming shortened V by 3 bases and J by 3 bases, and 11 bases separated the two germline ends. Germline V gene lookup returns CDR1 MNHEY and CDR2 SMNVEV (reference sequence). The CDR3 covers 14 residues.

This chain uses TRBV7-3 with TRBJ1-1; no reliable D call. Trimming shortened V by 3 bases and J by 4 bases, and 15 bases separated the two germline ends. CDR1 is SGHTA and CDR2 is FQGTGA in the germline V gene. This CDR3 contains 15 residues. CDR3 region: CASSFREGRFTEAFF. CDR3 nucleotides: TGTGCCAGCAGCTTTCGAGAGGGAAGGTTCACTGAAGCTTTCTTT.

CDR3 sequence (DNA): TGTGCCAGCAGTGCGGAGACTAGCGGGATGAAGTTCTTC. Translated, it gives CASSAETSGMKFF. The chain uses TRBV2 and TRBJ2-1; 11 positions agree with TRBD2. Germline values: CDR1 SNHLY, CDR2 FYNNEI. The CDR3 totals 13 residues. The V and J ends lost 4 bases and 14 bases, in that order; junction bases with no gene match: 7.

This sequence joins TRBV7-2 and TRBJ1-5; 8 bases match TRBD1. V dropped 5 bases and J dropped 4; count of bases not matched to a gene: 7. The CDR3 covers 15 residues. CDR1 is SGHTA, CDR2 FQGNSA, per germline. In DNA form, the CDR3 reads TGTGCCAGCAGCACCACAGGGGGTCAAAATCAGCCCCAGCATTTT. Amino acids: CASSTTGGQNQPQHF.

CDR3 DNA: TGTGCCAGCAGTGTACTCGCGGGAGGATCAGATACGCAGTATTTT. Its translation: CASSVLAGGSDTQYF. This chain connects TRBV6-1 to TRBJ2-3; 8 bases fit TRBD2. Germline CDR1 reads MNHNS; CDR2 reads SASEGT. The CDR3 is made up of 15 amino acids. Germline trimming cut 4 bases from V and 4 bases from J; bases unmatched to any gene: 7.

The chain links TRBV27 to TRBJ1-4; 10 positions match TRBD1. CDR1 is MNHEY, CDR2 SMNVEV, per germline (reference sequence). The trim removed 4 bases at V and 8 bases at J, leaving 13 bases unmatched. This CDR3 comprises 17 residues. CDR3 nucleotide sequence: TGTGCCAGCAGTTCCATCTCCGGGACAGGGGTTGGGGAAAAACTGTTTTTT. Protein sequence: CASSSISGTGVGEKLFF.